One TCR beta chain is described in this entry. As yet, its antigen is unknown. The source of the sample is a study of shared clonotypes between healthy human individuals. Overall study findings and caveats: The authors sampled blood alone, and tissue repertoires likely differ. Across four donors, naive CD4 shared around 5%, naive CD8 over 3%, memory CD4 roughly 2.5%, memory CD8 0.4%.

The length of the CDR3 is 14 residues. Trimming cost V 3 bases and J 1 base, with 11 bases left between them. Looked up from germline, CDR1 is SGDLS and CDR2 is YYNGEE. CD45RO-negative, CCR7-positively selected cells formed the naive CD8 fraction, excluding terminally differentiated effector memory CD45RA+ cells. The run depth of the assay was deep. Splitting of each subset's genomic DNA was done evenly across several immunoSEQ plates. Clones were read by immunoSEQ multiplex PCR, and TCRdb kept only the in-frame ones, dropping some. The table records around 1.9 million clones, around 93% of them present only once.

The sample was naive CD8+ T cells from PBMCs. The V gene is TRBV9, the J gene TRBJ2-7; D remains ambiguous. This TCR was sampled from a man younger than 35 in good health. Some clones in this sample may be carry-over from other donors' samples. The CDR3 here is CASSGELVSYEQYF. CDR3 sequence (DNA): TGTGCCAGCAGCGGAGAGTTGGTATCCTACGAGCAGTACTTC.